These T cell receptor beta chains were read from a single sample in a study of T-cell memory formation after mild COVID-19. TCRdb independently ran MiXCR on the 5' RACE reads; one entry per CDR3 protein. The table lists some 300,000 distinct CDR3 sequences, about 20% of them singletons. Input material: PBMCs or a T cell subset sorted from them (not recorded which). The receptor set was obtained from a man younger than 30 who had mild COVID-19 (a few samples of this study predate the infection). Cell type and time point are not known. CDR3s include the opening cysteine and the closing phenylalanine or tryptophan. D genes are given only for firm matches. Expanded clones get a size class; other rows say once, few or many, or leave the size out.

>NA|NA|TRBJ1-6|TRBV4-2
CASSQDSGRSSYNSPLHF
TGTGCCAGCAGCCAAGATTCGGGCAGAAGCTCCTATAATTCACCCCTCCACTTT
>NA|NA|TRBJ2-1|TRBV9
CASSDRSDNEQFF
TGTGCCAGCAGCGATCGATCCGACAATGAGCAGTTCTTC
>few|TRBD1|TRBJ2-7|TRBV7-3
CASSLTGTGAAEQYF
TGTGCCAGCAGCTTGACCGGGACAGGGGCTGCCGAGCAGTACTTC
>NA|NA|TRBJ1-4|TRBV12-5
CASGFLLPGFRNEKLFF
TGTGCTAGTGGTTTTCTCTTACCCGGGTTCCGTAATGAAAAACTGTTTTTT
>few|NA|TRBJ1-1|TRBV9
CASSKTSRVTTEAFF
TGTGCCAGCAGCAAAACCTCCAGGGTCACCACTGAAGCTTTCTTT
>NA|TRBD2|TRBJ2-5|TRBV7-9
CASSRLADPGETQYF
TGTGCCAGCAGCAGACTAGCGGATCCTGGGGAGACCCAGTACTTC
>few|NA|TRBJ2-7|TRBV6-5
CASGLGISYEQYF
TGTGCCAGCGGCCTCGGGATATCCTACGAGCAGTACTTC
>many|NA|TRBJ1-5|TRBV7-2
CASSWVGQPQHF
TGTGCCAGCAGCTGGGTAGGGCAGCCCCAGCATTTT
>few|NA|TRBJ1-1|TRBV14
CASSPDFYTEAFF
TGTGCCAGCAGCCCCGATTTTTACACTGAAGCTTTCTTT
>NA|NA|TRBJ2-3|TRBV5-1
CASSADHTDTQYF
TGCGCCAGCAGCGCCGACCATACAGATACGCAGTATTTT
>NA|NA|TRBJ1-3|TRBV11-2
CASRRGSSGNTIYF
TGTGCCAGCAGACGTGGGAGCTCTGGAAACACCATATATTTT
>many|TRBD1|TRBJ1-4|TRBV12-3/TRBV12-4
CASRLQGAGMGEKLFF
TGTGCCAGCAGGCTCCAGGGGGCAGGGATGGGTGAAAAACTGTTTTTT
>NA|TRBD2|TRBJ2-3|TRBV29-1
CSVLDIPPSGGTTDTQYF
TGCAGCGTTCTAGACATCCCCCCTAGCGGGGGGACCACAGATACGCAGTATTTT
>few|NA|TRBJ2-2|TRBV4-3
CASSQDNRRGRGVYGELFF
TGCGCCAGCAGCCAAGATAATAGGAGAGGCAGAGGAGTTTACGGGGAGCTGTTTTTT
>many|NA|TRBJ2-5|TRBV5-6
CASSRVTRDQETQYF
TGTGCCAGCAGCAGGGTGACGAGGGATCAAGAGACCCAGTACTTC
>few|TRBD2|TRBJ2-2|TRBV7-9
CASSLGSGGPVTGELFF
TGTGCCAGCAGCTTGGGGAGCGGGGGACCGGTCACCGGGGAGCTGTTTTTT
>many|NA|TRBJ2-3|TRBV7-2
CASSFLRDTQYF
TGTGCCAGCAGCTTCCTAAGAGATACGCAGTATTTT
>NA|NA|TRBJ2-5|TRBV20-1
CSAILQGPETQYF
TGCAGTGCTATTCTTCAGGGACCGGAGACCCAGTACTTC
>few|NA|TRBJ1-3|TRBV25-1
CASSDSEVYLAGNTIYF
TGTGCCAGCAGTGACTCGGAGGTGTACCTCGCTGGAAACACCATATATTTT
>many|NA|TRBJ2-2|TRBV4-1
CASSQFGGELFF
TGCGCCAGCAGCCAATTCGGCGGGGAGCTGTTTTTT
>NA|NA|TRBJ1-5|TRBV12-3/TRBV12-4
CASSVTGLAQHF
TGTGCCAGCAGTGTAACAGGGCTCGCCCAGCATTTT
>NA|NA|TRBJ1-5|TRBV7-2
CASSLDGGPKDF
TGTGCCAGCAGCTTAGACGGGGGCCCCAAGGATTTT
>NA|NA|TRBJ1-3|TRBV7-2
CASSSSPLRQRRNTIYF
TGTGCCAGCAGCTCCTCACCTCTTCGACAGCGACGAAACACCATATATTTT
>NA|NA|TRBJ2-3|TRBV7-9
CASSLDGLPPTDTQYF
TGTGCCAGCAGCTTAGATGGTCTGCCCCCTACAGATACGCAGTATTTT
>few|NA|TRBJ2-1|TRBV19
CASSLSAAVNEQFF
TGTGCCAGTAGCCTATCCGCAGCAGTCAATGAGCAGTTCTTC
>few|NA|TRBJ1-4|TRBV7-2
CASSLAKGVSEKLFF
TGTGCCAGCAGCTTAGCGAAGGGGGTTAGTGAAAAACTGTTTTTT
>NA|TRBD1|TRBJ1-1|TRBV29-1
CSVARQGTEAFF
TGCAGCGTTGCTCGACAGGGCACTGAAGCTTTCTTT
>NA|NA|TRBJ1-1|TRBV6-5
CASYNSPRGGWNTEAFF
TGTGCCAGCTATAACTCCCCCCGCGGTGGTTGGAACACTGAAGCTTTCTTT
>few|NA|TRBJ2-1|TRBV9
CASSGRGGGRRVDNEQFF
TGTGCCAGCAGCGGACGGGGAGGGGGCCGAAGGGTAGACAATGAGCAGTTCTTC
>few|NA|TRBJ2-5|TRBV12-3/TRBV12-4
CASSRGEGETQYF
TGTGCCAGCAGCCGGGGAGAGGGAGAGACCCAGTACTTC
>NA|NA|TRBJ1-2|TRBV7-2
CASSSYGGDYTF
TGTGCCAGCAGCTCCTATGGGGGGGACTACACCTTC
>few|NA|TRBJ2-7|TRBV28
CASQNRYEQYF
TGTGCCAGTCAGAACAGGTACGAGCAGTACTTC
>few|NA|TRBJ2-3|TRBV4-1
CASSQESGGQDTQYF
TGCGCCAGCAGCCAAGAGTCCGGGGGGCAGGATACGCAGTATTTT
>few|TRBD1|TRBJ1-2|TRBV7-2
CASSTGQAKGYTF
TGTGCCAGCAGCACCGGACAGGCGAAGGGCTACACCTTC
>NA|NA|TRBJ1-3|TRBV20-1
CSARDLSRAGNTIYF
TGCAGTGCTAGAGATCTTAGTAGGGCTGGAAACACCATATATTTT
>few|TRBD1|TRBJ2-2|TRBV7-6
CASRQPGQGTGELFF
TGTGCCAGCAGACAGCCGGGACAGGGGACCGGGGAGCTGTTTTTT
>many|NA|TRBJ1-5|TRBV7-9
CATQRIDQPQHF
TGTGCCACCCAAAGGATAGATCAGCCCCAGCATTTT
>NA|NA|TRBJ1-1|TRBV7-9
CASSPQGPYTEAFF
TGTGCCAGCAGCCCCCAGGGGCCCTACACTGAAGCTTTCTTT
>many|NA|TRBJ2-1|TRBV5-5
CASSWVSGHNEQFF
TGTGCCAGCAGCTGGGTCTCGGGACACAATGAGCAGTTCTTC